Each of the 8 T cell receptor beta chains below was sequenced from the same sample in a study of beta chain features in type 1 diabetes. Their antigen targets remain unknown. The entirety of the isolated RNA underwent reverse transcription, so expressed TCRB transcripts were sequenced. Assay: immunoSEQ multiplex PCR; the TCRdb copy retains only in-frame clones and omits some. Here the sample spans 130,000 or so clones, approximately 10% being singletons. Findings and limits, study-wide: Moderate yet significant TCRB CDR3 shortening was seen in Type 1 diabetes patients in all four CD4+ subsets.

The sample was central memory CD4+ T cells from blood. Source of these receptors: a man under 40 with type 1 diabetes.

This clone has more than one count but fewer than ten. The chain uses TRBV6-5 and TRBJ1-2; D remains unclear. V lost 5 bases, J lost 5 bases, and 15 bases lay in between. Germline CDR1 and CDR2: MNHEY and SVGAGI. The CDR3 loop spans 14 amino acids. The CDR3 DNA follows: TGTGCCAGCAGTCTAGGTCCTGACCCATATGGCTACACCTTC. It codes for CASSLGPDPYGYTF.

This clone was detected only a few times. This chain connects TRBV7-2 to TRBJ1-1; unclear D gene. V lost 1 base and J lost 4, with 19 bases in between. The CDR3 is made up of 17 amino acids. Per the germline V gene, CDR1 is SGHTA and CDR2 is FQGNSA. CDR3 region: CASSLGSGTRTGTEAFF. CDR3 nucleotide sequence: TGTGCCAGCAGCTTAGGTAGTGGCACACGAACGGGCACTGAAGCTTTCTTT.

The rearrangement uses TRBV19 and TRBJ2-3; TRBD2 agrees at 9 bases. CDR1 is LNHDA, CDR2 SQIVND, per germline (reference sequence). The CDR3 is 15 residues long. V shed 5 bases and J 5 bases; nucleotides not matched to a gene: 8. CDR3 sequence: CASSESGGRGDTQYF. The CDR3 DNA follows: TGTGCCAGTAGTGAGAGCGGGGGGCGGGGAGATACGCAGTATTTT.

V gene TRBV30 combines with J gene TRBJ1-3; D is uncertain. Trimming shortened V by 2 bases and J by 1 base, and 6 bases separated the two germline ends. The CDR3 runs to 13 residues. Germline CDR1 GTSNPN, CDR2 SVGIG (reference sequence). The CDR3 nucleotides read TGTGCCTGGAGTCGAGGGTCTGGAAACACCATATATTTT. This translates into CAWSRGSGNTIYF.

This clone occurred a few times. V gene TRBV4-2 combines with J gene TRBJ2-3; 13 positions agree with TRBD2. V trimming: 4 bases; J trimming: 5 bases; junction bases outside the gene matches: 6. This CDR3 has 16 residues. Germline V gene lookup returns CDR1 LGHNA and CDR2 YNFKEQ. CDR3 sequence: CASSRGLAGTGDTQYF. For the CDR3, the DNA is TGTGCCAGCAGCCGGGGACTAGCGGGGACCGGAGATACGCAGTATTTT.

This clone has just a few counts. The V and J genes are TRBV7-2 and TRBJ2-7, with 11 positions matching TRBD1. V dropped 5 bases and J dropped 6; count of bases not matched to a gene: 9. CDR1 and CDR2 from the germline V gene are SGHTA and FQGNSA. The CDR3 has 15 amino acids. This CDR3 is CASSQAGQGASEQYF. The CDR3 DNA follows: TGTGCCAGCAGCCAAGCCGGACAGGGGGCTTCCGAGCAGTACTTC. The full variable domain, completed using reference TRBV7-2 and TRBJ2-7, is GAGVSQSPSNKVTEKGKDVELRCDPISGHTALYWYRQSLGQGLEFLIYFQGNSAPDKSGLPSDRFSAERTGGSVSTLTIQRTQQEDSAVYLCASSQAGQGASEQYFGPGTRLTVT.

The rearrangement uses TRBV18 and TRBJ2-1; unclear D gene. Trimming took off 3 bases at V and 0 bases at J, with 6 bases between the two ends. The CDR3 spans 14 residues. The germline gives CDR1 KGHSH, CDR2 LQKENI. The CDR3 protein is CASSPSSSYNEQFF. In DNA form, the CDR3 reads TGTGCCAGCTCACCCTCGAGCTCCTACAATGAGCAGTTCTTC.

The rearrangement joins TRBV18 to TRBJ1-1, with TRBD1 matching 9 bases. Trimming cost V 5 bases and J 4 bases; bases outside gene matches: 5. The V gene's germline CDR1 is KGHSH and CDR2 LQKENI. This CDR3 is 14 amino acids long. CDR3 protein: CASSEGQGSTEAFF. The CDR3 bases are TGTGCCAGCTCAGAAGGACAGGGGAGCACTGAAGCTTTCTTT.